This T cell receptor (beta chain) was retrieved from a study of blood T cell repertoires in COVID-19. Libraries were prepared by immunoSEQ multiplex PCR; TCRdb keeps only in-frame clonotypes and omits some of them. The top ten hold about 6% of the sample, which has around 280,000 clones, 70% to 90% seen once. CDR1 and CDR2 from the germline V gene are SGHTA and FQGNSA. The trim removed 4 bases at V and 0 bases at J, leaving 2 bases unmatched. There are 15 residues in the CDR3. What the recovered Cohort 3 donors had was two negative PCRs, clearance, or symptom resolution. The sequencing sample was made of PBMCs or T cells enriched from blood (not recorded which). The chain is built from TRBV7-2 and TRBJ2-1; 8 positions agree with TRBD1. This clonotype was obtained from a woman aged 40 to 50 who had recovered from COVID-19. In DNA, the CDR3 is TGTGCCAGCAGCTGGGACAGGAACTCCTACAATGAGCAGTTCTTC. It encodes CASSWDRNSYNEQFF.